A single sample gave rise to the 6 T cell receptor beta chains below, sequenced in a study of shared T cell receptors in the human thymus (dated by TCRdb to the early 2020s). The library was prepared using the immunoSEQ multiplex PCR assay. TCRdb took this table from immuneACCESS and kept in-frame rearrangements with V and J called. Such tables lack part of the clones; where checked against another copy, unresolved V genes explain under half of the gap, and the rest is unexplained. Here the sample has 540,000 or so clones; about 80% occur a single time. Clones ranked in the top ten supply around 0.012% of the sample. The same data also contributed to another study, on human thymus T cells.

Sample: thymocytes. All receptors come from a boy younger than two with a congenital heart defect. Donor details come from another sample of the same person, matched by shared clones.

This clone is a singleton in its sample. The chain carries TRBV4-1 and TRBJ2-1; perhaps TRBD2 as D (7 bases). This CDR3 is built from 14 residues. CDR1 is MGHRA and CDR2 is YSYEKL in the germline V gene. Trimming took off 8 bases at V and 4 bases at J, with 15 bases between the two ends. The CDR3 here is CASRTAGYYNEQFF. As DNA, the CDR3 is TGCGCCAGCCGGACAGCGGGATATTACAATGAGCAGTTCTTC.

The chain couples TRBV6-5 to TRBJ2-7, with D perhaps matching TRBD1 (7 bases). Germline assignment: CDR1 MNHEY and CDR2 SVGAGI. This CDR3 is 13 amino acids long. V lost 6 bases, J lost 6 bases, and 15 bases lay in between. The CDR3 DNA sequence: TGTGCCAGCAGCTCCCCAGGGGGGAGCGAGCAGTACTTC. Translating it yields CASSSPGGSEQYF.

The CDR3 protein is CASSLDPSEERGGTQYF. The CDR3 DNA sequence: TGTGCCAGCAGCTTAGACCCCTCAGAGGAGAGAGGGGGGACCCAGTACTTC. V usage is TRBV7-2 and J usage is TRBJ2-5; tentatively, D is TRBD1 (6 bases). Looked up from germline, CDR1 is SGHTA and CDR2 is FQGNSA. Trimming took off 1 base at V and 7 bases at J, with 22 bases between the two ends. The CDR3 extends over 17 amino acids. The full variable domain, completed using reference TRBV7-2 and TRBJ2-5, is GAGVSQSPSNKVTEKGKDVELRCDPISGHTALYWYRQSLGQGLEFLIYFQGNSAPDKSGLPSDRFSAERTGGSVSTLTIQRTQQEDSAVYLCASSLDPSEERGGTQYFGPGTRLLVL.

J is TRBJ1-5 and V is TRBV15; the match to TRBD1 covers 7 bases. Germline CDR1 LNHNV, CDR2 YYDKDF (reference sequence). The CDR3 runs 14 residues. V shed 5 bases and J 4 bases; nucleotides not matched to a gene: 5. CDR3 DNA: TGTGCCACCAGCTTGACAGGGTTTAATCAGCCCCAGCATTTT. Protein: CATSLTGFNQPQHF.

The chain has TRBV20-1 and TRBJ2-2, with D unresolved. There are 11 residues in the CDR3. Germline CDR1 is DFQATT and CDR2 is SNEGSKA (reference sequence). V gave up 5 bases and J gave up 6 bases, with 7 bases separating them. The CDR3 loop reads CSAPVAGELFF. In DNA form, the CDR3 reads TGCAGTGCTCCAGTGGCCGGGGAGCTGTTTTTT.

The CDR3 DNA is TGCGCCAGCAGCCAAAATTCTATGTCTAATCAGCCCCAGCATTTT. It yields the protein CASSQNSMSNQPQHF. This chain connects TRBV4-3 to TRBJ1-5, with D unclear. The V and J ends lost 2 bases and 4 bases respectively, with 12 bases between them. The CDR3 is made up of 15 amino acids. Germline V lookup: CDR1 LGHNA, CDR2 YSLEER.